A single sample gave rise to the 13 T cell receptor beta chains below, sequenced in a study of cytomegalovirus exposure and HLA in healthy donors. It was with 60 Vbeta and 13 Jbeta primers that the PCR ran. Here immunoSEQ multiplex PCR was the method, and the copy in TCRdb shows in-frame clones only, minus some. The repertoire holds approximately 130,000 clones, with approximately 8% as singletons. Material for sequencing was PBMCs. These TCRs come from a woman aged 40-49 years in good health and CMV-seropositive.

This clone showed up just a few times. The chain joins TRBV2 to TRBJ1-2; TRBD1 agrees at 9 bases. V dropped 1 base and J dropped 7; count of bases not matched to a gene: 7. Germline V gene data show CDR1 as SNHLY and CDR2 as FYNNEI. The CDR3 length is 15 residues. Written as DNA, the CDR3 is TGTGCCAGCAGTGAAGAAACAGGGGGCCATAGTGGCTACACCTTC. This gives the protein CASSEETGGHSGYTF.

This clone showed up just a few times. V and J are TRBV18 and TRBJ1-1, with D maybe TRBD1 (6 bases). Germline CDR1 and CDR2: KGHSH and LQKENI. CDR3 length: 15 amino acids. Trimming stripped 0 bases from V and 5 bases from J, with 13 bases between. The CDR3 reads CASSPPGGAGTEAFF. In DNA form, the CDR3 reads TGTGCCAGCTCACCACCGGGGGGGGCCGGGACTGAAGCTTTCTTT.

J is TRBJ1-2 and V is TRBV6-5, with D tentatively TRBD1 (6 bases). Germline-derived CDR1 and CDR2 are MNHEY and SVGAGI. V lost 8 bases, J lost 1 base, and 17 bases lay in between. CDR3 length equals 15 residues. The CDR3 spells CASRSADSYNYGYTF. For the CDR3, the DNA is TGTGCCAGCCGAAGCGCGGACAGTTATAACTATGGCTACACCTTC.

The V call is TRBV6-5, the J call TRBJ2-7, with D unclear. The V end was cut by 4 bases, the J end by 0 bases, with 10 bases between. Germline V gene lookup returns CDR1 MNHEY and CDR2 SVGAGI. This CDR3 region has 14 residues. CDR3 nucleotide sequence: TGTGCCAGCAGTTTGTACGGGTACTCCTACGAGCAGTACTTC. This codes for CASSLYGYSYEQYF.

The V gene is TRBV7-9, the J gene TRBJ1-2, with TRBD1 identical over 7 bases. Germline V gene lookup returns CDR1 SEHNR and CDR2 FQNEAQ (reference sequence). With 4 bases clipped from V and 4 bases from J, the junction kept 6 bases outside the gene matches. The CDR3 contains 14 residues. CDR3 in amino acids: CASSSGTVGYGYTF. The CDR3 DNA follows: TGTGCCAGCAGCTCGGGGACAGTGGGCTATGGCTACACCTTC. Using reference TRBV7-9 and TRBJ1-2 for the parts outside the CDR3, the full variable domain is DTGVSQNPRHKITKRGQNVTFRCDPISEHNRLYWYRQTLGQGPEFLTYFQNEAQLEKSRLLSDRFSAERPKGSFSTLEIQRTEQGDSAMYLCASSSGTVGYGYTFGSGTRLTVV.

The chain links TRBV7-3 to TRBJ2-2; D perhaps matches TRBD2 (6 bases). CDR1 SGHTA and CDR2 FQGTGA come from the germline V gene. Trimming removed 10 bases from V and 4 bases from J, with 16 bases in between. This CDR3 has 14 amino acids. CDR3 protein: CATQPGGGTGELFF. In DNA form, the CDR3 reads TGTGCCACCCAACCCGGGGGAGGCACCGGGGAGCTGTTTTTT.

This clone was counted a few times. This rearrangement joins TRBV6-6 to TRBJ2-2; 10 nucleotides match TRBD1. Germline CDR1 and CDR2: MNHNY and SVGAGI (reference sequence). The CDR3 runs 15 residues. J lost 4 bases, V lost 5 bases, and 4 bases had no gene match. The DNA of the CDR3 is TGTGCCAGCAGTCCCCGGACAGGGGGCACCGGGGAGCTGTTTTTT. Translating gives CASSPRTGGTGELFF.

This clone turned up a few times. The CDR3 DNA reads TGTGCCAGTAGTTCCTTTAGACAGGACTATGGCTACACCTTC. Translated: CASSSFRQDYGYTF. The genes are TRBV19 and TRBJ1-2; perhaps TRBD1 as D (6 bases). Germline V gives CDR1 LNHDA, CDR2 SQIVND (reference sequence). The CDR3 spans 14 residues. V was shortened by 5 bases and J by 3 bases, with 13 bases between the two germline ends.

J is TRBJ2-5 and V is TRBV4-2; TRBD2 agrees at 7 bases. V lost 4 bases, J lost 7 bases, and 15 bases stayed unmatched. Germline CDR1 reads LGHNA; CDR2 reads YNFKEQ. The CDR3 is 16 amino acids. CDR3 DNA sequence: TGTGCCAGCAGCCTCCGGGTGGGGGGGACTACGGGGACCCAGTACTTC. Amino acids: CASSLRVGGTTGTQYF.

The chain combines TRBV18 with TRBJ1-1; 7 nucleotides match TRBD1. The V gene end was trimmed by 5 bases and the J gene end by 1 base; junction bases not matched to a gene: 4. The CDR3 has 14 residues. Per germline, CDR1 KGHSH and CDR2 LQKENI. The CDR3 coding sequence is TGTGCCAGCTCAAAGGGACAGAGGAACACTGAAGCTTTCTTT. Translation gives CASSKGQRNTEAFF.

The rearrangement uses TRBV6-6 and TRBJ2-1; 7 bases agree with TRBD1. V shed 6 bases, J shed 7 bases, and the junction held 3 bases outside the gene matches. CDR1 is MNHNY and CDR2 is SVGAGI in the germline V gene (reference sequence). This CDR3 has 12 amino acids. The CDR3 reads CASSRQGNEQFF. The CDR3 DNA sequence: TGTGCCAGCAGCCGACAGGGTAATGAGCAGTTCTTC.

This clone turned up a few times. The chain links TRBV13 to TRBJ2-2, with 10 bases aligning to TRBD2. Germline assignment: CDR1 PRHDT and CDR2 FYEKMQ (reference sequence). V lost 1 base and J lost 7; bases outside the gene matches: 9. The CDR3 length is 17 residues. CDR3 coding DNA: TGTGCCAGCAGCTTAGTCCGCAGGACTAGCGGCCACGGGGAGCTGTTTTTT. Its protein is CASSLVRRTSGHGELFF.

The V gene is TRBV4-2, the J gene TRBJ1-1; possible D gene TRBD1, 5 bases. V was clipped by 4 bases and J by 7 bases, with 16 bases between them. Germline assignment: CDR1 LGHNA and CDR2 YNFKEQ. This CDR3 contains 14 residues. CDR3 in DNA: TGTGCCAGCAGCCTCATCGGGGGGGGGATTGAAGCTTTCTTT. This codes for CASSLIGGGIEAFF.